This T cell receptor beta chain stems from a study of T cell changes during pregnancy in multiple sclerosis. Here immunoSEQ multiplex PCR was the method, and the copy in TCRdb shows in-frame clones only, minus some. This sample has 85,000 to 130,000 clones, with 80% to 95% found just once. V shed 8 bases and J shed 6 bases, with 17 bases lying between them. The CDR3 is made up of 14 amino acids. The V gene's germline CDR1 is LNHDA and CDR2 SQIVND (reference sequence). Sequences were derived from peripheral blood, sampled after pregnancy. This chain connects TRBV19 to TRBJ2-1; possible D gene TRBD2, 5 bases. The TCR sequence derives from a female donor with multiple sclerosis, enrolled in a pregnancy study. The DNA for the CDR3 is TGTGCCAGTCCGTGGACTGGCCCTCTCAATGAGCAGTTCTTC. It translates to CASPWTGPLNEQFF.